The 20 T cell receptor beta chains reported below all come from one sample, sequenced in a study of molecular identifiers for immune sequencing clone quantification. TCRdb called the PCR reads again in MiXCR, with one record for every CDR3 protein. Of about 640,000 distinct CDR3 sequences in the sample, about 20% were seen once. Material for sequencing was naive CD8+ T cells from blood, with Jurkat cell RNA spiked in. The subset: FACS-sorted CD8+CD4-CCR7+CD45RA+ naive T cells. These receptors all come from a human donor in good health. Some libraries in this study had Jurkat cell RNA spiked in.

In this sample, this clonotype turned up once. The missing conserved phenylalanine or tryptophan at the end of this CDR3 makes a read error likely. The genes are TRBV9 and TRBJ2-2; D unclear. There are 15 residues in the CDR3. Germline assignment: CDR1 SGDLS and CDR2 YYNGEE. Trimming shortened V by 7 bases and J by 2 bases, and 15 bases separated the two germline ends. The CDR3 region has the DNA TGTGCCAGCGGACCCCTGTTTCGAAACACCGGGGAGCTGTTTTCT. Amino acids: CASGPLFRNTGELFS.

This clonotype was observed at least ten times. This sequence joins TRBV6-5 and TRBJ1-3; TRBD1 agrees at 7 bases. CDR1 and CDR2 from the germline V gene are MNHEY and SVGAGI. V lost 0 bases, J lost 4 bases, and 9 bases stayed unmatched. This CDR3 is 17 amino acids long. The CDR3 loop is CASSYSDGQVRGNTIYF. The CDR3 bases are TGTGCCAGCAGTTACTCGGACGGACAGGTCCGGGGAAACACCATATATTTT.

This clonotype appeared many times. The chain combines TRBV20-1 with TRBJ1-5; maybe TRBD1 (5 bases). The CDR3 covers 15 residues. Germline CDR1 and CDR2: DFQATT and SNEGSKA (reference sequence). The V end lost 5 bases, the J end lost 3 bases, and 17 bases lay between the germline ends. CDR3 amino acids: CSAPETEENNQPQHF. CDR3 sequence (DNA): TGCAGTGCTCCCGAGACAGAGGAAAACAATCAGCCCCAGCATTTT.

This chain connects TRBV30 to TRBJ2-3, with 8 positions matching TRBD2. The germline V gene has CDR1 GTSNPN and CDR2 SVGIG (reference sequence). V gave up 5 bases and J gave up 0 bases; unmatched junction bases: 7. The CDR3 runs 15 residues. The CDR3: CAWRALAVSTDTQYF. In DNA, the CDR3 is TGTGCCTGGCGTGCACTAGCGGTTAGCACAGATACGCAGTATTTT.

This clonotype was detected many times. The chain couples TRBV7-9 to TRBJ1-3; no reliable D call. The CDR3 length is 10 residues. With 8 bases removed from V and 7 bases from J, the gap between germline ends came to 6 bases. Germline CDR1 SEHNR, CDR2 FQNEAQ (reference sequence). CDR3 sequence reads: CASEINTIYF. The CDR3 DNA reads TGTGCCAGCGAGATCAACACCATATATTTT.

This clonotype was seen a handful of times. The chain is built from TRBV12-3 or TRBV12-4 and TRBJ2-1, with D hard to call. Trimming stripped 4 bases from V and 2 bases from J, with 3 bases between. CDR3 size: 12 residues. The CDR3 DNA sequence: TGTGCCAGCAGTTCAGCCTACAATGAGCAGTTCTTC. Amino acid sequence: CASSSAYNEQFF.

This clonotype has a handful of counts. V and J are TRBV7-6 and TRBJ1-3; no definite D call. The CDR3 is made up of 13 amino acids. Trimming shortened V by 1 base and J by 2 bases, and 3 bases separated the two germline ends. CDR1 SGHVS and CDR2 FNYEAQ come from the germline V gene. The CDR3 sequence: CASSLEPGNTIYF. Written as DNA, the CDR3 is TGTGCCAGCAGCTTAGAACCTGGAAACACCATATATTTT.

At least ten counts were recorded for this clonotype. The rearrangement uses TRBV7-2 and TRBJ2-6; 8 nucleotides match TRBD1. Germline values: CDR1 SGHTA, CDR2 FQGNSA. This CDR3 comprises 19 residues. V shed 2 bases and J 3 bases; nucleotides not matched to a gene: 12. The CDR3: CASSLFFRTGLVGANVLTF. In DNA form, the CDR3 reads TGTGCCAGCAGCTTATTCTTCCGGACAGGGTTAGTTGGGGCCAACGTCCTGACTTTC.

This clonotype was detected many times. The CDR3 reads CASSLYRGAGEQYF. CDR3 sequence (DNA): TGTGCCAGCAGTTTATACAGGGGTGCTGGAGAGCAGTACTTC. The V call is TRBV27, the J call TRBJ2-7; 7 nucleotides align to TRBD1. Germline-derived CDR1 and CDR2 are MNHEY and SMNVEV (reference sequence). Trimming took 1 base from V and 7 from J; bases not matched to a gene: 7. There are 14 residues in the CDR3.

This clonotype was picked up many times. This chain joins TRBV6-5 and TRBJ1-5; D is uncertain. This CDR3 has 13 residues. V was trimmed by 8 bases and J by 0 bases, leaving 8 bases between them. The germline V gene encodes CDR1 MNHEY and CDR2 SVGAGI. The CDR3 spells CASGVHSNQPQHF. CDR3 coding DNA: TGTGCCAGCGGGGTTCATAGCAATCAGCCCCAGCATTTT.

To note about this clonotype: This likely comes from a read error, as the CDR3 has no conserved phenylalanine or tryptophan at its end. This chain uses TRBV4-2 with TRBJ2-1, with D perhaps matching TRBD2 (5 bases). This CDR3 has 16 residues. Between the trimmed V and J ends, which lost 0 bases and 3 bases, there was a span of 12 bases. Germline CDR1 is LGHNA and CDR2 is YNFKEQ. CDR3 DNA: TGTGCCAGCAGCCAAGAGGAGGATAGATTCTACAATGAGCAGTTCCTC. Its protein is CASSQEEDRFYNEQFL.

This clonotype was seen many times. This chain uses TRBV5-1 with TRBJ1-1; D remains ambiguous. Germline V CDR1 and CDR2: SGHRS, YFSETQ. The V end lost 7 bases, the J end lost 4 bases, and 11 bases lay between the germline ends. The CDR3 sequence is 12 residues long. The CDR3 DNA follows: TGCGCCAGCGGACGGTCGGGCACTGAAGCTTTCTTT. Its translation: CASGRSGTEAFF. Full variable domain (rest looked up from reference TRBV5-1 and TRBJ1-1): KAGVTQTPRYLIKTRGQQVTLSCSPISGHRSVSWYQQTPGQGLQFLFEYFSETQRNKGNFPGRFSGRQFSNSRSEMNVSTLELGDSALYLCASGRSGTEAFFGQGTRLTVV.

This clonotype showed up many times. The chain has TRBV7-9 and TRBJ2-5, with 12 bases aligning to TRBD2. The germline V gene encodes CDR1 SEHNR and CDR2 FQNEAQ (reference sequence). V dropped 5 bases and J dropped 5; count of bases not matched to a gene: 6. The CDR3 runs to 15 residues. CDR3 DNA: TGTGCCAGCAGCCCGGGACTAGCGGGTTGGGAGACCCAGTACTTC. Translating gives CASSPGLAGWETQYF.

On this clonotype itself: A much larger clone is a single base away; this may be a read error. The chain combines TRBV13 with TRBJ2-5; D ambiguous. V dropped 4 bases and J dropped 7 bases, with 13 bases sitting between them. Per the germline V gene, CDR1 is PRHDT and CDR2 is FYEKMQ (reference sequence). The CDR3 runs to 13 residues. The CDR3 DNA reads TGTGCCAGCAGCTCCAGGACCGAGAGGACCCAGTACTTC. The encoded protein is CASSSRTERTQYF. The full variable domain, rest sourced from reference TRBV13 and TRBJ2-5, is AAGVIQSPRHLIKEKRETATLKCYPIPRHDTVYWYQQGPGQDPQFLISFYEKMQSDKGSIPDRFSAQQFSDYHSELNMSSLELGDSALYFCASSSRTERTQYFGPGTRLLVL.

Worth noting for this clonotype: One base away lies a much larger clone, so this may be a sequencing read error. J is TRBJ2-2 and V is TRBV6-5; 7 bases line up with TRBD2. The CDR3 length is 13 residues. The germline CDR1 and CDR2 sequences are MNHEY and SVGAGI. The CDR3 spells CASSPGGSGELLF. As DNA, the CDR3 is TGTGCCAGCAGCCCCGGGGGGTCCGGGGAGCTGCTTTTT.

This clonotype was observed at least ten times. The chain carries TRBV6-2 or TRBV6-3 and TRBJ2-5; D unclear. V was clipped by 7 bases and J by 0 bases, with 9 bases between them. This CDR3 contains 13 residues. CDR1 and CDR2 (germline): MNHEY, SVGEGT. The CDR3 coding sequence is TGTGCCAGCACGGACCCGTACCAAGAGACCCAGTACTTC. Its translation is CASTDPYQETQYF.

This clonotype has just a few counts. V usage is TRBV5-4 and J usage is TRBJ2-5; 7 positions match TRBD1. Unmatched junction bases numbered 11, after V lost 2 bases and J lost 7 bases. CDR1 and CDR2 from the germline V gene are SGHNT and YYREEE (reference sequence). The CDR3 has 15 amino acids. Written as DNA, the CDR3 is TGTGCCAGCAGCTTCCCTACAGGGGTCACAGGGACCCAGTACTTC. This sequence encodes CASSFPTGVTGTQYF.

This clonotype was detected many times. The chain uses TRBV27 and TRBJ2-1, with 7 positions matching TRBD1. Germline V gives CDR1 MNHEY, CDR2 SMNVEV (reference sequence). Trimming at V came to 2 bases and at J to 7 bases, leaving 2 bases not matched to a gene. CDR3 length: 13 residues. The CDR3 spells CASSLGTENEQFF. The CDR3 bases are TGTGCCAGCAGTTTAGGGACAGAAAATGAGCAGTTCTTC.

Ten or more counts support this clonotype. V is TRBV4-1 and J is TRBJ2-7, with D maybe TRBD2 (6 bases). Trimming stripped 1 base from V and 2 bases from J, with 15 bases between. The CDR3 covers 16 residues. Germline CDR1 and CDR2: MGHRA and YSYEKL. The CDR3 here is CASSQVSGLAAYEQYF. The CDR3 region has the DNA TGCGCCAGCAGCCAAGTGTCGGGACTGGCAGCCTACGAGCAGTACTTC.

This clonotype was recorded many times. CDR3 sequence (DNA): TGTGCCAGCAGCCCCTCTAGCGGGAAGACCTACAATGAGCAGTTCTTC. This encodes CASSPSSGKTYNEQFF. The V and J genes are TRBV7-9 and TRBJ2-1; 9 bases are a match to TRBD2. V gave up 5 bases and J gave up 2 bases; unmatched junction bases: 7. Per the germline V gene, CDR1 is SEHNR and CDR2 is FQNEAQ (reference sequence). CDR3 length: 16 residues.